This is a list of T cell receptor beta chains from one sample in a study of cytomegalovirus exposure and HLA in healthy donors. Clones were read by immunoSEQ multiplex PCR, and TCRdb kept only the in-frame ones, dropping some. This table holds 100,000 to 120,000 clones, almost 70% found once. Input material: PBMCs. These receptors originate from a man aged 30-40 years in good health and CMV-seronegative. Both conserved end residues are part of each CDR3. D genes are given only for firm matches. The size of a clone is reported for some rows only, either as once, few or many, or as a class for expanded clones.

V gene: TRBV7-9
J gene: TRBJ1-4
D gene: .
clone size: .
CDR3 protein: CASSFSSTTNEKLFF
CDR3 DNA: TGTGCCAGCAGCTTTAGCTCTACAACTAATGAAAAACTGTTTTTT

V gene: TRBV5-6
J gene: TRBJ2-7
D gene: TRBD1
clone size: .
CDR3 protein: CASSIRQGNYEQYF
CDR3 DNA: TGTGCCAGCAGCATTAGACAGGGCAACTACGAGCAGTACTTC

V gene: TRBV7-9
J gene: TRBJ1-3
D gene: .
clone size: .
CDR3 protein: CASSIHRDGTSGNTIYF
CDR3 DNA: TGTGCCAGCAGCATCCACAGGGACGGAACGTCCGGAAACACCATATATTTT

V gene: TRBV11-2
J gene: TRBJ1-2
D gene: TRBD1
clone size: .
CDR3 protein: CASSLGTGELTF
CDR3 DNA: TGTGCCAGCAGCTTGGGGACAGGGGAGCTTACCTTC

V gene: TRBV6-1
J gene: TRBJ2-3
D gene: TRBD2
clone size: few
CDR3 protein: CASSAGGNLGGRTDTQYF
CDR3 DNA: TGTGCCAGCAGTGCGGGGGGGAACCTGGGAGGTCGCACAGATACGCAGTATTTT

V gene: TRBV5-1
J gene: TRBJ2-1
D gene: TRBD2
clone size: .
CDR3 protein: CASSLSSGGTYNEQFF
CDR3 DNA: TGCGCCAGCAGCTTGTCTAGCGGGGGAACCTACAATGAGCAGTTCTTC

V gene: TRBV7-2
J gene: TRBJ2-1
D gene: .
clone size: few
CDR3 protein: CASSREMHNEQFF
CDR3 DNA: TGTGCCAGCAGCCGCGAAATGCACAATGAGCAGTTCTTC

V gene: TRBV2
J gene: TRBJ1-5
D gene: TRBD1
clone size: .
CDR3 protein: CASSQQGQGIRSNQPQHF
CDR3 DNA: TGTGCCAGCAGCCAACAGGGACAGGGCATAAGGAGCAATCAGCCCCAGCATTTT

V gene: TRBV28
J gene: TRBJ1-4
D gene: TRBD1
clone size: .
CDR3 protein: CASSYQGGTNEKLFF
CDR3 DNA: TGTGCCAGCAGTTACCAGGGGGGTACTAATGAAAAACTGTTTTTT

V gene: TRBV25-1
J gene: TRBJ2-5
D gene: .
clone size: .
CDR3 protein: CASSWGGGETQYF
CDR3 DNA: TGTGCCAGCAGTTGGGGGGGCGGGGAGACCCAGTACTTC

V gene: TRBV11-2
J gene: TRBJ2-7
D gene: .
clone size: once
CDR3 protein: CASSVGLRGEQYF
CDR3 DNA: TGTGCCAGCAGTGTGGGACTTCGGGGCGAGCAGTACTTC

V gene: TRBV5-5
J gene: TRBJ1-4
D gene: TRBD1
clone size: .
CDR3 protein: CASSLTGGTNEKLFF
CDR3 DNA: TGTGCCAGCAGCTTGACAGGGGGCACTAATGAAAAACTGTTTTTT

V gene: TRBV7-8
J gene: TRBJ2-5
D gene: .
clone size: few
CDR3 protein: CASSSTERAETQYF
CDR3 DNA: TGTGCCAGCAGTTCGACCGAGAGGGCGGAGACCCAGTACTTC

V gene: TRBV10-3
J gene: TRBJ2-3
D gene: .
clone size: .
CDR3 protein: CAISLQGSSDTQYF
CDR3 DNA: TGTGCCATCAGTCTCCAGGGGTCCTCAGATACGCAGTATTTT

V gene: TRBV7-9
J gene: TRBJ2-5
D gene: .
clone size: .
CDR3 protein: CASSLDTGFLQETQYF
CDR3 DNA: TGTGCCAGCAGCTTAGATACGGGGTTCCTTCAAGAGACCCAGTACTTC

V gene: TRBV5-5
J gene: TRBJ2-7
D gene: TRBD2
clone size: .
CDR3 protein: CASSSIIGDYQYEQYF
CDR3 DNA: TGTGCCAGCAGCTCCATTATTGGGGACTATCAGTACGAGCAGTACTTC

V gene: TRBV7-3
J gene: TRBJ1-2
D gene: .
clone size: .
CDR3 protein: CASSSTGTLINYGYTF
CDR3 DNA: TGTGCCAGCAGCTCGACCGGGACACTTATTAACTATGGCTACACCTTC

V gene: TRBV2
J gene: TRBJ2-1
D gene: .
clone size: .
CDR3 protein: CASNPGQGRSSYNEQFF
CDR3 DNA: TGTGCCAGCAACCCGGGACAAGGCCGGAGCTCCTACAATGAGCAGTTCTTC

V gene: TRBV5-6
J gene: TRBJ2-5
D gene: .
clone size: .
CDR3 protein: CASSLAGRGGQETQYF
CDR3 DNA: TGTGCCAGCAGCTTGGCAGGTAGAGGGGGACAAGAGACCCAGTACTTC

V gene: TRBV30
J gene: TRBJ1-5
D gene: .
clone size: .
CDR3 protein: CAWSVGQGGRQPQHF
CDR3 DNA: TGTGCCTGGAGTGTAGGGCAGGGAGGACGTCAGCCCCAGCATTTT

V gene: TRBV2
J gene: TRBJ2-7
D gene: .
clone size: .
CDR3 protein: CASRTDRIGGQKFYEQYF
CDR3 DNA: TGTGCCAGCAGAACGGATCGGATCGGGGGGCAGAAATTCTACGAGCAGTACTTC

V gene: TRBV5-1
J gene: TRBJ2-5
D gene: .
clone size: few
CDR3 protein: CASSLARETQYF
CDR3 DNA: TGCGCCAGCAGCTTGGCCCGGGAGACCCAGTACTTC

V gene: TRBV5-8
J gene: TRBJ1-2
D gene: .
clone size: .
CDR3 protein: CASLKDPGFEGDYTF
CDR3 DNA: TGTGCCAGCCTAAAAGACCCCGGGTTCGAAGGGGACTACACCTTC

V gene: TRBV6-5
J gene: TRBJ2-1
D gene: TRBD2
clone size: .
CDR3 protein: CASRPAGDVHEQFF
CDR3 DNA: TGTGCCAGCCGGCCGGCGGGAGACGTCCATGAGCAGTTCTTC

V gene: TRBV7-8
J gene: TRBJ2-1
D gene: TRBD2
clone size: .
CDR3 protein: CASSLGLAANNEQFF
CDR3 DNA: TGTGCCAGCAGCTTAGGACTAGCGGCTAACAATGAGCAGTTCTTC

V gene: TRBV11-3
J gene: TRBJ2-6
D gene: .
clone size: once
CDR3 protein: CASSLGPAGANVLTF
CDR3 DNA: TGTGCCAGCAGCTTAGGGCCAGCTGGGGCCAACGTCCTGACTTTC

V gene: TRBV2
J gene: TRBJ2-3
D gene: .
clone size: .
CDR3 protein: CASNKQGSTDTQYF
CDR3 DNA: TGTGCCAGCAATAAACAGGGTAGCACAGATACGCAGTATTTT

V gene: TRBV10-3
J gene: TRBJ2-7
D gene: TRBD1
clone size: .
CDR3 protein: CAISAPGQSSYEQYF
CDR3 DNA: TGTGCCATCAGTGCGCCGGGACAGAGCTCCTACGAGCAGTACTTC

V gene: TRBV7-9
J gene: TRBJ1-1
D gene: .
clone size: .
CDR3 protein: CASSLGRGGNTEAFF
CDR3 DNA: TGTGCCAGCAGCTTAGGGCGGGGAGGGAACACTGAAGCTTTCTTT

V gene: TRBV7-8
J gene: TRBJ2-7
D gene: TRBD2
clone size: .
CDR3 protein: CASSSDKREGIYEQYF
CDR3 DNA: TGTGCCAGCAGCTCCGATAAGCGGGAGGGAATCTACGAGCAGTACTTC

V gene: TRBV28
J gene: TRBJ2-5
D gene: TRBD1
clone size: .
CDR3 protein: CASSPDRGIGTQYF
CDR3 DNA: TGTGCCAGCAGTCCAGACAGGGGCATCGGGACCCAGTACTTC

V gene: TRBV7-9
J gene: TRBJ2-7
D gene: .
clone size: .
CDR3 protein: CASSPFPQGYEQYF
CDR3 DNA: TGTGCCAGCAGCCCTTTCCCTCAGGGGTACGAGCAGTACTTC

V gene: TRBV28
J gene: TRBJ1-2
D gene: TRBD1
clone size: .
CDR3 protein: CASSRRGQESIGGYTF
CDR3 DNA: TGTGCCAGCAGCCGCCGAGGACAGGAGTCTATTGGAGGCTACACCTTC

V gene: TRBV25-1
J gene: TRBJ1-2
D gene: .
clone size: .
CDR3 protein: CAAEPGLHRRGYTF
CDR3 DNA: TGTGCCGCCGAACCGGGACTCCACCGCAGAGGCTACACCTTC

V gene: TRBV9
J gene: TRBJ2-7
D gene: .
clone size: few
CDR3 protein: CASSPTVGFSYEQYF
CDR3 DNA: TGTGCCAGCAGCCCTACAGTTGGGTTCTCCTACGAGCAGTACTTC

V gene: TRBV5-6
J gene: TRBJ2-7
D gene: .
clone size: few
CDR3 protein: CASSLPGYYEQYF
CDR3 DNA: TGTGCCAGCAGCTTGCCAGGGTACTACGAGCAGTACTTC

V gene: TRBV7-2
J gene: TRBJ2-7
D gene: .
clone size: .
CDR3 protein: CASSLSPVGLSYEQYF
CDR3 DNA: TGTGCCAGCAGCTTAAGTCCGGTTGGACTCTCCTACGAGCAGTACTTC

V gene: TRBV4-3
J gene: TRBJ1-2
D gene: .
clone size: .
CDR3 protein: CASSQESAGAVYGYTF
CDR3 DNA: TGCGCCAGCAGCCAAGAATCGGCAGGGGCCGTCTATGGCTACACCTTC

V gene: TRBV28
J gene: TRBJ1-3
D gene: .
clone size: few
CDR3 protein: CASSFRGRNTIYF
CDR3 DNA: TGTGCCAGCAGTTTCAGGGGAAGAAACACCATATATTTT

V gene: TRBV7-6
J gene: TRBJ2-2
D gene: TRBD2
clone size: .
CDR3 protein: CASSGATSGRAGELFF
CDR3 DNA: TGTGCCAGCAGCGGGGCCACTAGCGGGCGGGCCGGGGAGCTGTTTTTT

V gene: TRBV5-4
J gene: TRBJ2-7
D gene: TRBD2
clone size: .
CDR3 protein: CASSLGTSVAYEQYF
CDR3 DNA: TGTGCCAGCAGCTTGGGGACTAGCGTAGCCTACGAGCAGTACTTC

V gene: TRBV11-3
J gene: TRBJ2-7
D gene: .
clone size: .
CDR3 protein: CASSSTGYDEQYF
CDR3 DNA: TGTGCCAGCAGCTCAACAGGGTACGACGAGCAGTACTTC

V gene: TRBV7-3
J gene: TRBJ2-6
D gene: TRBD1
clone size: few
CDR3 protein: CASSHGTGIPGANVLTF
CDR3 DNA: TGTGCCAGCAGCCACGGGACAGGGATCCCTGGGGCCAACGTCCTGACTTTC

V gene: TRBV5-6
J gene: TRBJ2-2
D gene: TRBD1
clone size: few
CDR3 protein: CASRSTGQGDTGELFF
CDR3 DNA: TGTGCCAGCAGGTCGACCGGACAGGGGGACACCGGGGAGCTGTTTTTT

V gene: TRBV7-8
J gene: TRBJ1-3
D gene: .
clone size: .
CDR3 protein: CASSQTGSGNTIYF
CDR3 DNA: TGTGCCAGCAGCCAGACAGGCTCTGGAAACACCATATATTTT

V gene: TRBV6-4
J gene: TRBJ2-1
D gene: TRBD2
clone size: .
CDR3 protein: CASSEASGKYNEQFF
CDR3 DNA: TGTGCCAGCAGTGAAGCTAGCGGGAAGTACAATGAGCAGTTCTTC

V gene: TRBV18
J gene: TRBJ1-2
D gene: .
clone size: .
CDR3 protein: CASSPQPGGLYGYTF
CDR3 DNA: TGTGCCAGCTCACCACAACCAGGAGGCCTCTATGGCTACACCTTC

V gene: TRBV28
J gene: TRBJ2-1
D gene: .
clone size: .
CDR3 protein: CASWTVYNEQFF
CDR3 DNA: TGTGCCAGCTGGACAGTTTACAATGAGCAGTTCTTC

V gene: TRBV9
J gene: TRBJ2-5
D gene: .
clone size: .
CDR3 protein: CASTSTGGLMETQYF
CDR3 DNA: TGTGCCAGCACCTCGACCGGGGGGCTTATGGAGACCCAGTACTTC

V gene: TRBV29-1
J gene: TRBJ2-1
D gene: TRBD2
clone size: .
CDR3 protein: CSVPSGLNEQFF
CDR3 DNA: TGCAGCGTCCCTAGCGGACTAAACGAGCAGTTCTTC